The 10 T cell receptor beta chains given below trace back to one sample, sequenced in a study of cytomegalovirus exposure and HLA in healthy donors. With 60 Vbeta and 13 Jbeta primers, the PCR was carried out. Produced via immunoSEQ multiplex PCR; TCRdb's table is partial and in-frame only. This sample has under 200,000 clones; about 79% occur once, and the top ten carry about an eighth. The sequenced material came from PBMCs. The receptor source for this set is a middle-aged man in good health and CMV-seropositive.

The CDR3: CASSVLRSSYEQYV. In DNA, the CDR3 is TGTGCCAGCAGCGTCCTGAGGAGCTCCTACGAGCAGTACGTC. The rearrangement uses TRBV7-8 and TRBJ2-7, with D unclear. The CDR3 contains 14 residues. Germline lookup yields CDR1 SGHVS and CDR2 FQNEAQ. Trimming took 5 bases from V and 0 from J, leaving 11 bases between them.

CDR3 sequence reads: CSVGGFLRDTQYF. CDR3 bases: TGCAGCGTCGGGGGGTTCCTTAGGGATACGCAGTATTTT. The chain recombines TRBV29-1 with TRBJ2-3, with 7 bases identical to TRBD2. V lost 6 bases and J lost 6; bases outside the gene matches: 9. This CDR3 comprises 13 residues. CDR1 is SQVTM, CDR2 ANQGSEA, per germline.

This clone was detected only once. This chain connects TRBV7-9 to TRBJ2-1; 10 bases match TRBD1. Germline CDR1 reads SEHNR; CDR2 reads FQNEAQ (reference sequence). The trim removed 1 base at V and 3 bases at J, leaving 3 bases unmatched. CDR3 size: 16 residues. The CDR3 is CASSLETGGLYNEQFF. The DNA for the CDR3 is TGTGCCAGCAGCTTAGAGACAGGGGGCCTCTACAATGAGCAGTTCTTC.

This clone was counted only a few times. The germline gene is not matched at one end of the junction; a read error may be the cause. The chain uses TRBV7-2 and TRBJ1-2; D is unclear. CDR1 is SGHTA and CDR2 is FQGNSA in the germline V gene. The CDR3 has 12 amino acids. The CDR3 DNA reads TGTGCCGGCAGCCCCCGTTCCTATGGCTACACCTTC. This codes for CAGSPRSYGYTF.

Here the CDR3 reads CASSTGKLSGANVLTF. DNA for the CDR3: TGTGCCAGTAGTACAGGGAAACTTTCTGGGGCCAACGTCCTGACTTTC. The chain recombines TRBV19 with TRBJ2-6; tentative D call: TRBD1 (5 bases). Deletions cut 4 bases from V and 1 base from J, with 11 bases between. Germline CDR1 is LNHDA and CDR2 is SQIVND (reference sequence). The CDR3 loop spans 16 amino acids.

V gene TRBV19 combines with J gene TRBJ1-4; D might be TRBD1 (5 bases). In germline, CDR1 is LNHDA, CDR2 SQIVND (reference sequence). V dropped 4 bases and J dropped 8 bases, with 14 bases sitting between them. The CDR3 length is 14 residues. CDR3 DNA: TGTGCCAGTAGTACCCCGACAGAGAGAGAAAAACTGTTTTTT. Its protein product is CASSTPTEREKLFF. The variable domain in full, with the rest retrieved from reference TRBV19 and TRBJ1-4, is DGGITQSPKYLFRKEGQNVTLSCEQNLNHDAMYWYRQDPGQGLRLIYYSQIVNDFQKGDIAEGYSVSREKKESFPLTVTSAQKNPTAFYLCASSTPTEREKLFFGSGTQLSVL.

The chain has TRBV5-4 and TRBJ1-1; TRBD1 matches at 7 bases. V trimming: 3 bases; J trimming: 4 bases; junction bases outside the gene matches: 0. The CDR3 spans 12 residues. Germline CDR1 and CDR2: SGHNT and YYREEE (reference sequence). The DNA of the CDR3 is TGTGCCAGCAGCTGGGACAGCACTGAAGCTTTCTTT. Protein sequence: CASSWDSTEAFF.

This clone was detected only a few times. V and J are TRBV5-1 and TRBJ1-1; D possibly corresponds to TRBD1 (6 bases). The germline gives CDR1 SGHRS, CDR2 YFSETQ. The CDR3 extends over 14 amino acids. With 1 base removed from V and 6 bases from J, the gap between germline ends came to 13 bases. The CDR3 sequence: CASSLSARGAEAFF. The DNA for the CDR3 is TGCGCCAGCAGCTTGTCCGCCAGGGGTGCTGAAGCTTTCTTT.

V usage is TRBV2 and J usage is TRBJ1-5, with D hard to call. The germline CDR1 and CDR2 sequences are SNHLY and FYNNEI. The CDR3 consists of 14 residues. V gave up 6 bases and J gave up 4 bases, with 13 bases separating them. CDR3 protein: CASREAWDNQPQHF. The CDR3 DNA is TGTGCCAGCAGGGAGGCTTGGGATAATCAGCCCCAGCATTTT. Full variable domain (rest looked up from reference TRBV2 and TRBJ1-5): EPEVTQTPSHQVTQMGQEVILRCVPISNHLYFYWYRQILGQKVEFLVSFYNNEISEKSEIFDDQFSVERPDGSNFTLKIRSTKLEDSAMYFCASREAWDNQPQHFGDGTRLSIL.

The CDR3 region has the DNA TGTGCCAGCAGTGAAGCCGGAGGCCGACTAGCGGGGATTAACACCGGGGAGCTGTTTTTT. Amino acid sequence: CASSEAGGRLAGINTGELFF. The chain couples TRBV2 to TRBJ2-2, with 11 positions matching TRBD2. This CDR3 has 20 residues. The J segment lost 2 bases and the V segment lost 0 bases, leaving 11 bases of the junction unmatched. The germline V gene has CDR1 SNHLY and CDR2 FYNNEI.